This T cell receptor (beta chain) was sequenced for a study of T-cell reconstitution after alpha-beta-depleted transplantation in children. This clonotype occurred a few times. Germline assignment: CDR1 KGHSH and CDR2 LQKENI. The CDR3 has 12 residues. V was pared by 5 bases and J by 7 bases, with 11 bases between. TCRbeta library preparation incorporated unique molecular identifiers. From the PCR reads, TCRdb called clonotypes with MiXCR, one entry per CDR3 protein. The sample has roughly 500,000 distinct CDR3 sequences; about 31% are singletons. The TCR sequence derives from a human donor who donated a stem cell graft to a child with aplastic anemia. The input for sequencing was PBMCs from the stem cell graft donor, taken from the stem cell graft. The chain couples TRBV18 to TRBJ1-2, with D hard to call. The CDR3 coding sequence is TGTGCCAGCTCAGCGGGTTCCAGTGGCTACACCTTC. This sequence encodes CASSAGSSGYTF.